This T cell receptor beta chain was sequenced for a study of cytomegalovirus exposure and HLA in healthy donors. Study at large: Earlier, 95 million to 120 million unique TCR beta sequences were recovered from some 200 million T cells by an analysis. Study-wide results and caveats: TRBV6-2, TRBV6-3 and other indistinguishable V segments were excluded.

13 Jbeta primers and 60 Vbeta primers were used for the PCR. Some clones are missing from TCRdb's copy, which holds only in-frame ones; the method was immunoSEQ multiplex PCR. The table lists approximately 130,000 clones, 85% to 90% of them singletons. Trimming shortened V by 3 bases and J by 4 bases, and 10 bases separated the two germline ends. The CDR3 sequence is 13 residues long. Germline CDR1 SGDLS, CDR2 YYNGEE. Remarks on this clone: Its antigen is currently unknown.

The source material was PBMCs. The V call is TRBV9, the J call TRBJ2-5, with D possibly being TRBD2 (5 bases). The receptor comes from a woman under 40 in good health and CMV-seropositive. The CDR3 here is CASSAPGGETQYF. The CDR3, as DNA: TGTGCCAGCAGCGCGCCCGGAGGAGAGACCCAGTACTTC.